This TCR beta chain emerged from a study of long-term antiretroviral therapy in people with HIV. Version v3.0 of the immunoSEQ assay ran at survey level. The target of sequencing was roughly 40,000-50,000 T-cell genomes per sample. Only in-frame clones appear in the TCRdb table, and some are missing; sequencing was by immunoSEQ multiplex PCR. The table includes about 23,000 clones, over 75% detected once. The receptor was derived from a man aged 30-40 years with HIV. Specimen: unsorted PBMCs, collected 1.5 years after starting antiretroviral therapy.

Written as DNA, the CDR3 is TGTGCCAGCAGTGAAGCGTCGTTGGATAATGAGCAGTTCTTC. Translation: CASSEASLDNEQFF. The chain recombines TRBV6-1 with TRBJ2-1; D gene uncertain. The CDR3 spans 14 residues. Germline V gene data show CDR1 as MNHNS and CDR2 as SASEGT. V was cut by 0 bases and J by 7 bases, with 10 bases left in between.